These 27 T cell receptor beta chains share one sample of origin, sequenced in a study of T cells in Graves' hyperthyroidism and ophthalmopathy. There were TCR beta CDR3 regions amplified from RNA transcripts. Using the HTBI primer set, a first-round RT-PCR was run on the TCR CDR3. MiXCR was run by TCRdb on the multiplex PCR reads, yielding one entry per CDR3 protein. The table has more than 500,000 distinct CDR3 sequences, about 43% seen once; the top ten hold roughly 19%. The sequenced material came from peripheral blood or thyroid tissue (not recorded which). The receptors derive from an adult woman with Graves' disease, either hyperthyroidism or ophthalmopathy (not recorded which).

In regard to this clonotype: Mismatch with germline at one junction end may stem from a read error. The gene calls are TRBV7-9 and TRBJ1-6; the D gene is possibly TRBD1 (6 bases). This CDR3 has 14 amino acids. Germline CDR1 and CDR2: SEHNR and FQNEAQ (reference sequence). The CDR3 bases are TGTGCCAGCAGTTTAGATCCTGGGGGCCAGCCCCTCCACTTT. It yields the protein CASSLDPGGQPLHF.

This clonotype was counted only a few times. This could be a read error, since a much larger clone is one nucleotide away. CDR3 amino acids: CAGSQDPGHQPQHF. CDR3 DNA sequence: TGTGCCGGCAGCCAAGATCCAGGGCATCAGCCCCAGCATTTT. This chain links TRBV4-2 with TRBJ1-5; maybe TRBD1 (5 bases). This CDR3 comprises 14 residues. Per the germline V gene, CDR1 is LGHNA and CDR2 is YNFKEQ.

On this clonotype itself: One junction end disagrees with the germline gene, perhaps due to a read error. The chain joins TRBV5-1 to TRBJ1-6, with TRBD1 matching 8 bases. This CDR3 spans 15 amino acids. CDR1 and CDR2 (germline): SGHRS, YFSETQ. CDR3 nucleotide sequence: TGCGCCAGCAGCCCAACGACAGGGGCCAATTCACCCCCCCACTTT. Translated, it gives CASSPTTGANSPPHF.

CDR3: CASSVGGEYGNSPLHF. CDR3 nucleotide sequence: TGTGCCAGCAGCGTAGGGGGGGAGTATGGTAATTCACCCCTCCACTTT. The chain has TRBV9 and TRBJ1-6; TRBD1 is a possible D gene (5 bases). Germline CDR1 SGDLS, CDR2 YYNGEE. The CDR3 sequence is 16 residues long. With 0 bases removed from V and 6 bases from J, the gap between germline ends came to 13 bases.

This clonotype was counted at least ten times. J is TRBJ2-7 and V is TRBV5-1; 10 bases are shared with TRBD2. This CDR3 has 14 amino acids. With 4 bases clipped from V and 7 bases from J, the junction kept 8 bases outside the gene matches. Germline lookup yields CDR1 SGHRS and CDR2 YFSETQ. The DNA of the CDR3 is TGCGCCAGCAGCCCCCGACCGGGACTAGCGGAGCAGTACTTC. Amino acids: CASSPRPGLAEQYF.

J is TRBJ1-6 and V is TRBV5-1; D is unclear. The length of the CDR3 is 14 residues. V was cut by 2 bases and J by 9 bases, with 12 bases left in between. Germline CDR1 reads SGHRS; CDR2 reads YFSETQ. As DNA, the CDR3 is TGCGCCAGCAGCTTTGGATGGGCCGGTTCACCCCTCCACTTT. Amino acid sequence: CASSFGWAGSPLHF.

This clonotype showed up just a few times. The chain is built from TRBV29-1 and TRBJ2-7; possible D gene TRBD1, 6 bases. The CDR3 covers 10 residues. CDR1 and CDR2 from the germline V gene are SQVTM and ANQGSEA. The V gene lost 7 bases and the J gene lost 7 bases, with 11 bases spanning the gap. This CDR3 is CSGGDTEQYF. The CDR3, as DNA: TGCAGCGGTGGGGACACTGAGCAGTACTTC.

The V gene is TRBV29-1, the J gene TRBJ2-1, with 9 positions matching TRBD2. CDR1 and CDR2 (germline): SQVTM, ANQGSEA. The CDR3 is made up of 12 amino acids. In nucleotides, the CDR3 is TGCAGTGGGGCTAGCGGGGACAATGAGCAGTTCTTC. Translation gives CSGASGDNEQFF.

This clonotype was picked up many times. V usage is TRBV2 and J usage is TRBJ1-1, with no clear D. CDR1 SNHLY and CDR2 FYNNEI come from the germline V gene. Deletions cut 7 bases from V and 1 base from J, with 13 bases between. CDR3 length: 14 residues. The CDR3 is CASTRGVGNTEAFF. The CDR3 DNA follows: TGTGCCAGCACCCGAGGTGTGGGGAACACTGAAGCTTTCTTT.

The chain joins TRBV6-5 to TRBJ2-2, with 7 nucleotides matching TRBD1. Losses at the gene ends were 5 bases for V and 2 bases for J; bases not matched to a gene: 8. The CDR3 runs 16 residues. Per germline, CDR1 MNHEY and CDR2 SVGAGI. This CDR3 is CASSRQGVGNTGELFF. CDR3 coding DNA: TGTGCCAGCAGTCGACAGGGAGTTGGAAACACCGGGGAGCTGTTTTTT.

This clonotype was counted between two and nine times. This chain joins TRBV11-1 and TRBJ2-2, with 7 positions matching TRBD1. Germline trimming cut 7 bases from V and 6 bases from J; bases unmatched to any gene: 8. Germline V gene data show CDR1 as SGHAT and CDR2 as FQDESV (reference sequence). This CDR3 is 14 amino acids long. This chain's CDR3 is CASNLLQGPGELFF. The CDR3 DNA sequence: TGTGCCAGCAACTTGCTACAGGGGCCCGGGGAGCTGTTTTTT.

The chain combines TRBV10-3 with TRBJ1-2; 8 bases line up with TRBD1. CDR3 size: 14 residues. The germline gives CDR1 ENHRY, CDR2 SYGVKD. The J segment lost 6 bases and the V segment lost 8 bases, leaving 11 bases of the junction unmatched. CDR3 in amino acids: CAIPFGQGDDGYTF. Here the CDR3 DNA reads TGTGCCATCCCTTTCGGACAGGGCGACGATGGCTACACCTTC.

This clonotype was recorded a few times. The chain uses TRBV9 and TRBJ2-7; TRBD2 matches at 12 bases. CDR1 and CDR2 (germline): SGDLS, YYNGEE. This CDR3 region has 17 residues. The ends lost 0 bases at V and 2 bases at J; junction bases unmatched: 6. The DNA for the CDR3 is TGTGCCAGCAGCGTAGGTCGCCCTAGCGGGGGGGCCTACGAGCAGTACTTC. Its protein is CASSVGRPSGGAYEQYF.

The chain employs TRBV7-6 and TRBJ2-7, with D perhaps given as TRBD1 or TRBD2 (5 bases each). V was cut by 2 bases and J by 5 bases, with 10 bases left in between. Per germline, CDR1 SGHVS and CDR2 FNYEAQ. The CDR3 has 13 residues. CDR3 sequence reads: CASSLTGTDEQYF. In DNA, the CDR3 is TGTGCCAGCAGCTTAACTGGGACGGACGAGCAGTACTTC.

The chain links TRBV12-3 or TRBV12-4 to TRBJ1-1; no firm D call. The CDR3 has 14 amino acids. Trimming removed 4 bases from V and 2 bases from J, with 11 bases in between. CDR3 bases: TGTGCCAGCAGTTGGGCGCAGAAAAACACTGAAGCTTTCTTT. This gives the protein CASSWAQKNTEAFF.

The chain joins TRBV19 to TRBJ2-7, with D possibly called TRBD1 or TRBD2 (7 bases each). The CDR3 length is 15 residues. CDR1 and CDR2 from the germline V gene are LNHDA and SQIVND (reference sequence). V lost 5 bases to trimming and J lost 0 bases, with 14 bases between them. The CDR3 sequence is CASSPGGQSSYEQYF. In DNA, the CDR3 is TGTGCCAGTAGTCCGGGGGGACAGAGCTCCTACGAGCAGTACTTC.

The chain employs TRBV29-1 and TRBJ1-5, with a weak D call TRBD1 (6 bases). The germline CDR1 and CDR2 sequences are SQVTM and ANQGSEA. V gave up 4 bases and J gave up 6 bases, with 13 bases separating them. This CDR3 contains 13 residues. CDR3 nucleotide sequence: TGCAGCGTTGTGGCAGGGGCAGGTCAGCCCCAGCATTTT. Translating it yields CSVVAGAGQPQHF. The complete variable domain, with remaining parts taken from reference TRBV29-1 and TRBJ1-5, reads SAVISQKPSRDICQRGTSLTIQCQVDSQVTMMFWYRQQPGQSLTLIATANQGSEATYESGFVIDKFPISRPNLTFSTLTVSNMSPEDSSIYLCSVVAGAGQPQHFGDGTRLSIL.

The chain's CDR3 is CSTPKGHGYTF. The CDR3 nucleotides read TGCAGTACCCCCAAGGGACATGGCTACACCTTC. V and J are TRBV20-1 and TRBJ1-2; D perhaps matches TRBD1 (5 bases). The germline gives CDR1 DFQATT, CDR2 SNEGSKA (reference sequence). The CDR3 loop spans 11 amino acids. Trimming took 8 bases from V and 6 from J, leaving 13 bases between them.

This clonotype was counted at least ten times. The V gene is TRBV5-6, the J gene TRBJ1-2, with D maybe TRBD1 (6 bases). CDR1 and CDR2 (germline): SGHDT, YYEEEE. The V and J ends lost 3 bases and 1 base respectively, with 13 bases between them. This CDR3 is 15 amino acids long. DNA of the CDR3: TGTGCCAGCAGCTCATACAGGGCGGGTAACTATGGCTACACCTTC. Residues: CASSSYRAGNYGYTF. The full variable domain, with the rest looked up from reference TRBV5-6 and TRBJ1-2, is DAGVTQSPTHLIKTRGQQVTLRCSPKSGHDTVSWYQQALGQGPQFIFQYYEEEERQRGNFPDRFSGHQFPNYSSELNVNALLLGDSALYLCASSSYRAGNYGYTFGSGTRLTVV.

Details on this clonotype: A much larger clonotype is one base distant, so this may be a read error. The V gene is TRBV5-1, the J gene TRBJ2-6, with 7 positions matching TRBD1. Germline V CDR1 and CDR2: SGHRS, YFSETQ. This CDR3 comprises 18 residues. DNA for the CDR3: TGCGCCGGCAGCTTGGCCACGGCAGGGGGTGGTGGGGCCAACGTCCTGACTTTC. Protein sequence: CAGSLATAGGGGANVLTF.

J is TRBJ2-5 and V is TRBV11-2; 11 bases line up with TRBD2. The V gene's germline CDR1 is SGHAT and CDR2 FQNNGV. The V gene end was trimmed by 1 base and the J gene end by 5 bases; junction bases not matched to a gene: 12. This CDR3 is built from 18 residues. The CDR3 is CASSLGARTSGSGETQYF. The CDR3 DNA is TGTGCCAGCAGCTTAGGCGCACGTACTAGCGGGAGTGGTGAGACCCAGTACTTC.

This clonotype was detected once. The rearrangement joins TRBV20-1 to TRBJ1-1, with D hard to call. Trimming shortened V by 1 base and J by 5 bases, and 5 bases separated the two germline ends. CDR1 and CDR2 from the germline V gene are DFQATT and SNEGSKA (reference sequence). This CDR3 has 11 residues. CDR3 nucleotides: TGCAGTGCTAGAGGATGGACTGAAGCTTTCTTT. Its protein product is CSARGWTEAFF.

This clonotype was seen once. The chain combines TRBV7-3 with TRBJ1-2; D ambiguous. The CDR3 totals 12 residues. Germline V gene sequence: CDR1 SGHTA, CDR2 FQGTGA. V was cut by 4 bases and J by 7 bases, with 10 bases left in between. CDR3 DNA sequence: TGTGCCAGCAGCTCTGGGTGGGCTGGCTACACCTTC. It is translated as CASSSGWAGYTF.

In this sample, this clonotype turned up many times. The chain is built from TRBV20-1 and TRBJ1-3; D remains unclear. Germline-derived CDR1 and CDR2 are DFQATT and SNEGSKA (reference sequence). V lost 3 bases and J lost 2, with 17 bases in between. This CDR3 comprises 16 residues. The CDR3, as DNA: TGCAGTGCTAGGATGGGAAGGGATAGCGCTGGAAACACCATATATTTT. Its protein product is CSARMGRDSAGNTIYF.

In its sample, this clonotype was seen many times. The rearrangement links TRBV7-9 to TRBJ1-2; no firm D call. The CDR3 is 12 residues long. V gave up 1 base and J gave up 5 bases, with 5 bases separating them. The germline gives CDR1 SEHNR, CDR2 FQNEAQ (reference sequence). CDR3 nucleotides: TGTGCCAGCAGCTTAGGGGAGTATGGCTACACCTTC. It specifies CASSLGEYGYTF.

This chain joins TRBV6-1 and TRBJ2-7; TRBD2 agrees at 13 bases. The CDR3 has 18 amino acids. The V gene's germline CDR1 is MNHNS and CDR2 SASEGT. Losses at the gene ends were 5 bases for V and 2 bases for J; bases not matched to a gene: 12. Written as DNA, the CDR3 is TGTGCCAGCAGTACCAGAACTAGCGGGAGGGCCGGGGCCTACGAGCAGTACTTC. Its protein is CASSTRTSGRAGAYEQYF.

This clonotype appeared many times. The CDR3 protein is CASSSGLAGGPSNEQYF. Here the CDR3 DNA reads TGTGCCAGCAGCTCGGGACTAGCGGGAGGGCCAAGCAACGAGCAGTACTTC. This chain connects TRBV7-9 to TRBJ2-7; 16 bases agree with TRBD2. Germline CDR1 SEHNR, CDR2 FQNEAQ (reference sequence). The CDR3 extends over 17 amino acids. The V gene end was trimmed by 4 bases and the J gene end by 5 bases; junction bases not matched to a gene: 8.